A single sample gave rise to the 14 T cell receptor beta chains below, sequenced in a study of response to subunit inactivated influenza vaccine. TCRdb re-called the RT-PCR reads through MiXCR, storing one row per CDR3 protein. The sample has hundreds of thousands of distinct CDR3 sequences; 10% to 15% are singletons. The specimen comprised non-naive T cells sorted from PBMCs, sampled 14 days before vaccination. The receptors originated from a man in his fifties who received an inactivated influenza vaccine.

The V gene is TRBV29-1, the J gene TRBJ1-1, with 7 bases that match TRBD1. The germline V gene has CDR1 SQVTM and CDR2 ANQGSEA. The J segment lost 3 bases and the V segment lost 1 base, leaving 8 bases of the junction unmatched. This CDR3 region has 15 residues. Written as DNA, the CDR3 is TGCAGCGTTGAAGTCAGAGGGGGCGGGCACACTGAAGCTTTCTTT. Its protein is CSVEVRGGGHTEAFF. Together with reference TRBV29-1 and TRBJ1-1, the CDR3 gives the full variable domain: SAVISQKPSRDICQRGTSLTIQCQVDSQVTMMFWYRQQPGQSLTLIATANQGSEATYESGFVIDKFPISRPNLTFSTLTVSNMSPEDSSIYLCSVEVRGGGHTEAFFGQGTRLTVV.

This clonotype was seen once. A much larger clone sits a single nucleotide away, making a read error possible. The rearrangement uses TRBV28 and TRBJ2-5; tentatively, D is TRBD1 or TRBD2 (5 bases each). The CDR3 runs to 13 residues. Germline V gene data show CDR1 as MDHEN and CDR2 as SYDVKM. The V end lost 8 bases, the J end lost 5 bases, and 15 bases lay between the germline ends. CDR3 bases: TGTGCCAGCCGCCACGGGACCCGGGAGACCCAGTACTTC. Translated, it gives CASRHGTRETQYF.

In this sample, this clonotype turned up many times. The chain recombines TRBV7-2 with TRBJ2-2, with 8 bases identical to TRBD2. V lost 5 bases, J lost 4 bases, and 9 bases stayed unmatched. The germline V gene has CDR1 SGHTA and CDR2 FQGNSA. The CDR3 covers 16 residues. The CDR3 region has the DNA TGTGCCAGCAGCCCGAGATGGAGCGGGGGCACCGGGGAGCTGTTTTTT. This sequence encodes CASSPRWSGGTGELFF. Supplemented by reference TRBV7-2 and TRBJ2-2, the full variable domain reads GAGVSQSPSNKVTEKGKDVELRCDPISGHTALYWYRQSLGQGLEFLIYFQGNSAPDKSGLPSDRFSAERTGGSVSTLTIQRTQQEDSAVYLCASSPRWSGGTGELFFGEGSRLTVL.

J is TRBJ1-4 and V is TRBV4-3; weak D call: TRBD1 (6 bases). V gave up 0 bases and J gave up 7 bases, with 12 bases separating them. The germline V gene encodes CDR1 LGHNA and CDR2 YSLEER. CDR3 size: 15 residues. The DNA of the CDR3 is TGCGCCAGCAGCCAAGAACCGGGGGCGCGTGAAAAACTGTTTTTT. Encoded protein: CASSQEPGAREKLFF.

The chain recombines TRBV5-1 with TRBJ1-1; D remains ambiguous. The CDR3 extends over 14 amino acids. Between the trimmed V and J ends, which lost 0 bases and 5 bases, there was a span of 11 bases. The germline CDR1 and CDR2 sequences are SGHRS and YFSETQ. CDR3 amino acids: CASSLEGKRTEAFF. As DNA, the CDR3 is TGCGCCAGCAGCTTGGAGGGAAAACGTACTGAAGCTTTCTTT.

The V call is TRBV6-2 or TRBV6-3, the J call TRBJ2-3; 7 bases are a match to TRBD2. Trimming removed 7 bases from V and 2 bases from J; junction bases left unmatched: 6. Germline V gene sequence: CDR1 MNHEY, CDR2 SVGEGT. This CDR3 spans 14 amino acids. The DNA for the CDR3 is TGTGCCAGCAAGGCTAGCGGACCCACAGATACGCAGTATTTT. Residues: CASKASGPTDTQYF.

This clonotype has more than one count but fewer than ten. The CDR3 loop reads CASSIDEQFF. Written as DNA, the CDR3 is TGTGCCAGCAGCATCGATGAGCAGTTCTTC. The genes are TRBV7-8 and TRBJ2-1; unclear D gene. Trimming left V 5 bases short and J 8 bases short, with 4 bases between. Germline-derived CDR1 and CDR2 are SGHVS and FQNEAQ. The CDR3 spans 10 residues.

The chain links TRBV3-1 to TRBJ2-2; D gene unclear. Germline assignment: CDR1 LGHDT and CDR2 YNNKEL (reference sequence). The CDR3 spans 16 residues. Trimming stripped 3 bases from V and 5 bases from J, with 16 bases between. CDR3 bases: TGTGCCAGCAGCCATACTGGGGTTAGTAATACCGGGGAGCTGTTTTTT. Its protein product is CASSHTGVSNTGELFF.

The CDR3 spells CASRPLTRYQETQYF. The CDR3 DNA follows: TGTGCCAGCAGACCGCTGACCCGCTACCAAGAGACCCAGTACTTC. The chain combines TRBV6-1 with TRBJ2-5, with no clear D. The CDR3 totals 15 residues. Trimming left V 6 bases short and J 0 bases short, with 14 bases between. CDR1 MNHNS and CDR2 SASEGT come from the germline V gene.

This clonotype appeared a few times. The chain carries TRBV3-1 and TRBJ2-2; 12 bases are shared with TRBD1. There are 16 residues in the CDR3. The V gene end was trimmed by 2 bases and the J gene end by 6 bases; junction bases not matched to a gene: 4. Germline V gene data show CDR1 as LGHDT and CDR2 as YNNKEL (reference sequence). This CDR3 is CASSQLRDRGPGELFF. As DNA, the CDR3 is TGTGCCAGCAGCCAACTCCGGGACAGGGGGCCCGGGGAGCTGTTTTTT.

The chain recombines TRBV9 with TRBJ2-1; D is undetermined. V was clipped by 0 bases and J by 8 bases, with 3 bases between them. This CDR3 is built from 11 residues. Germline V CDR1 and CDR2: SGDLS, YYNGEE. CDR3 loop: CASSVDDEQFF. CDR3 coding DNA: TGTGCCAGCAGCGTAGATGATGAGCAGTTCTTC. Full variable domain (remainder filled in from reference TRBV9 and TRBJ2-1): DSGVTQTPKHLITATGQRVTLRCSPRSGDLSVYWYQQSLDQGLQFLIQYYNGEERAKGNILERFSAQQFPDLHSELNLSSLELGDSALYFCASSVDDEQFFGPGTRLTVL.

This clonotype appeared a few times. This chain connects TRBV29-1 to TRBJ2-3; a weak D match, TRBD2 (6 bases). Germline V CDR1 and CDR2: SQVTM, ANQGSEA. CDR3 length equals 14 residues. The V end was cut by 7 bases, the J end by 2 bases, with 16 bases between. CDR3 protein: CSARGGLITDTQYF. As DNA, the CDR3 is TGCAGCGCCCGAGGAGGACTAATCACAGATACGCAGTATTTT.

At least ten counts were recorded for this clonotype. The rearrangement joins TRBV20-1 to TRBJ2-3; 7 bases are shared with TRBD2. V lost 1 base, J lost 1 base, and 2 bases stayed unmatched. The CDR3 is 14 amino acids. Germline CDR1 DFQATT, CDR2 SNEGSKA (reference sequence). CDR3 residues: CSARGGGGTDTQYF. The CDR3 coding sequence is TGCAGTGCTAGAGGTGGGGGGGGCACAGATACGCAGTATTTT.

There are a few counts of this clonotype. This rearrangement joins TRBV28 to TRBJ1-5; D is possibly TRBD1 (6 bases). Germline values: CDR1 MDHEN, CDR2 SYDVKM. This CDR3 is 16 amino acids long. V was shortened by 6 bases and J by 7 bases, with 22 bases between the two germline ends. CDR3 region: CASSRLILTGKQPQHF. Here the CDR3 DNA reads TGTGCCAGCAGCCGGCTTATACTGACAGGTAAACAGCCCCAGCATTTT. Variable domain in full (rest from reference TRBV28 and TRBJ1-5): DVKVTQSSRYLVKRTGEKVFLECVQDMDHENMFWYRQDPGLGLRLIYFSYDVKMKEKGDIPEGYSVSREKKERFSLILESASTNQTSMYLCASSRLILTGKQPQHFGDGTRLSIL.